Shown below are 30 T cell receptor beta chains from a single sample sequenced in a study of cytomegalovirus exposure and HLA in healthy donors. Primers included in the PCR were 60 Vbeta and 13 Jbeta primers. Sequencing was performed with immunoSEQ multiplex PCR; in TCRdb, only in-frame clones are kept and a portion is missing. The sample carries 110,000 to 150,000 clones, over 55% recorded once. The sequencing input was PBMCs. Receptors originate from a man aged 35-49 years in good health and CMV-seronegative.

This clone was seen more than once but under ten times. The genes are TRBV19 and TRBJ2-2; perhaps TRBD2 as D (6 bases). Per germline, CDR1 LNHDA and CDR2 SQIVND (reference sequence). V was shortened by 7 bases and J by 7 bases, with 13 bases between the two germline ends. CDR3 length equals 13 residues. The DNA of the CDR3 is TGTGCCAGTACCATATTCGGGGGCGGGGAGCTGTTTTTT. Protein: CASTIFGGGELFF. Complete variable domain (other parts from reference TRBV19 and TRBJ2-2): DGGITQSPKYLFRKEGQNVTLSCEQNLNHDAMYWYRQDPGQGLRLIYYSQIVNDFQKGDIAEGYSVSREKKESFPLTVTSAQKNPTAFYLCASTIFGGGELFFGEGSRLTVL.

The genes are TRBV2 and TRBJ1-2; D is possibly TRBD1 (5 bases). Germline V gene data show CDR1 as SNHLY and CDR2 as FYNNEI. The CDR3 has 13 amino acids. The ends were cut back, 5 bases at V and 8 bases at J, with 15 bases in the middle. The CDR3 spells CASSYRGVEGYTF. The CDR3 nucleotides read TGTGCCAGCAGTTACCGGGGGGTGGAGGGCTACACCTTC.

The chain employs TRBV7-2 and TRBJ1-3; possibly TRBD1 for D (5 bases). Per germline, CDR1 SGHTA and CDR2 FQGNSA. V lost 3 bases to trimming and J lost 2 bases, with 11 bases between them. CDR3 length equals 15 residues. As DNA, the CDR3 is TGTGCCAGCAGCTTGGGGGGAGGCCCTGGAAACACCATATATTTT. It encodes CASSLGGGPGNTIYF.

V gene TRBV6-1 combines with J gene TRBJ2-3, with TRBD1 as a possible D gene (6 bases). Trimming took 2 bases from V and 5 from J, leaving 14 bases between them. This CDR3 spans 15 amino acids. Germline V lookup: CDR1 MNHNS, CDR2 SASEGT. The CDR3 loop reads CASSEYRVREDTQYF. The CDR3 DNA reads as TGTGCCAGCAGTGAATACAGGGTACGAGAAGATACGCAGTATTTT.

This clone was seen ten or more times. The rearrangement joins TRBV6-1 to TRBJ2-3; TRBD2 agrees at 10 bases. The CDR3 extends over 15 amino acids. Germline trimming cut 2 bases from V and 8 bases from J; bases unmatched to any gene: 7. CDR1 MNHNS and CDR2 SASEGT come from the germline V gene. The CDR3 region has the DNA TGTGCCAGCAGTGAAAGCGGGGGGGCCTTTTCTACGCAGTATTTT. It is translated as CASSESGGAFSTQYF.

J is TRBJ2-5 and V is TRBV28, with 14 bases fitting TRBD2. V lost 3 bases and J lost 7; bases outside the gene matches: 4. The germline V gene has CDR1 MDHEN and CDR2 SYDVKM. The CDR3 loop spans 15 amino acids. The CDR3 here is CASSLTSGGDGTQYF. The CDR3 DNA is TGTGCCAGCAGTTTGACTAGCGGGGGGGATGGGACCCAGTACTTC.

This clone was seen more than once but under ten times. The rearrangement joins TRBV15 to TRBJ2-2; 8 bases align to TRBD1. CDR3 length: 17 amino acids. J gave up 3 bases and V 3 bases, and 9 bases lay outside the gene matches. Per the germline V gene, CDR1 is LNHNV and CDR2 is YYDKDF (reference sequence). CDR3 amino acids: CATSRGARGQYTGELFF. As DNA, the CDR3 is TGTGCCACCAGCAGGGGGGCCAGGGGGCAATACACCGGGGAGCTGTTTTTT.

The V gene is TRBV6-5, the J gene TRBJ2-7; D unclear. This CDR3 spans 14 amino acids. Germline CDR1 and CDR2: MNHEY and SVGAGI. V was pared by 0 bases and J by 4 bases, with 10 bases between. Here the CDR3 reads CASSYSDSYYEQYF. CDR3 nucleotides: TGTGCCAGCAGTTACTCTGACTCGTATTACGAGCAGTACTTC.

In its sample, this clone was seen a few times. V gene TRBV29-1 combines with J gene TRBJ2-2; 10 nucleotides agree with TRBD2. Germline V gives CDR1 SQVTM, CDR2 ANQGSEA. The CDR3 length is 16 residues. With V trimmed by 4 bases and J by 4 bases, 9 bases remained unmatched. The CDR3 protein is CSVVERGGLPTGELFF. The CDR3 region has the DNA TGCAGCGTTGTCGAGCGGGGGGGCCTTCCCACCGGGGAGCTGTTTTTT.

The chain has TRBV5-1 and TRBJ2-2; 9 bases are a match to TRBD2. With V trimmed by 4 bases and J by 6 bases, 7 bases remained unmatched. The CDR3 has 15 residues. Germline lookup yields CDR1 SGHRS and CDR2 YFSETQ. CDR3 protein: CASSPTGGGAGELFF. In DNA, the CDR3 is TGCGCCAGCAGCCCGACTGGCGGGGGGGCCGGGGAGCTGTTTTTT.

This clone was recorded a few times. The DNA for the CDR3 is TGTGCCAGCAGTGACAAGTGGGAGGGTCAGCCCCAGCATTTT. Amino acids: CASSDKWEGQPQHF. The V call is TRBV2, the J call TRBJ1-5, with D uncertain. In germline, CDR1 is SNHLY, CDR2 FYNNEI. Between the trimmed V and J ends, which lost 3 bases and 6 bases, there was a span of 12 bases. The CDR3 runs to 14 residues.

J is TRBJ1-1 and V is TRBV6-1; 7 positions agree with TRBD1. In germline, CDR1 is MNHNS, CDR2 SASEGT. Unmatched junction bases numbered 9, after V lost 6 bases and J lost 8 bases. The CDR3 has 13 amino acids. The CDR3 nucleotides read TGTGCCAGCAGCGCCTCGGGACAGAGAGAAGCTTTCTTT. Residues: CASSASGQREAFF.

Points on this clone: This same CDR3 is encoded by further DNA sequences in the sample. The gene calls are TRBV7-2 and TRBJ2-7; tentatively, D is TRBD2 (6 bases). Germline V CDR1 and CDR2: SGHTA, FQGNSA. The CDR3 contains 13 residues. The germline V and J ends were trimmed by 0 bases and 3 bases, with 6 bases remaining between them. The CDR3 DNA reads TGTGCCAGCAGCTTAGCGGGGGGCTACGAGCAGTACTTC. This translates into CASSLAGGYEQYF.

The chain uses TRBV5-8 and TRBJ2-7; 13 bases are shared with TRBD2. The V gene end was trimmed by 4 bases and the J gene end by 5 bases; junction bases not matched to a gene: 6. The CDR3 is 15 residues long. From germline, CDR1 is SGHTS and CDR2 YDEGEE. For the CDR3, the DNA is TGTGCCAGCAGCCTAGGACTAGCGGGAGTAAACGAGCAGTACTTC. Protein product: CASSLGLAGVNEQYF.

The chain recombines TRBV28 with TRBJ2-7, with 8 bases aligning to TRBD1. The V and J ends lost 2 bases and 7 bases, in that order; junction bases with no gene match: 7. CDR3 length equals 14 residues. In germline, CDR1 is MDHEN, CDR2 SYDVKM. In DNA, the CDR3 is TGTGCCAGCAGTTTAGGTCAGGGGGCAAGGGAGCAGTACTTC. As protein: CASSLGQGAREQYF. The full variable domain, its missing parts supplied by reference TRBV28 and TRBJ2-7, is DVKVTQSSRYLVKRTGEKVFLECVQDMDHENMFWYRQDPGLGLRLIYFSYDVKMKEKGDIPEGYSVSREKKERFSLILESASTNQTSMYLCASSLGQGAREQYFGPGTRLTVT.

V is TRBV6-1 and J is TRBJ1-6; 7 bases align to TRBD1. Trimming at V came to 1 base and at J to 9 bases, leaving 6 bases not matched to a gene. The germline V gene encodes CDR1 MNHNS and CDR2 SASEGT. The CDR3 runs to 15 residues. This CDR3 is CASSEGQGGVSPLHF. The DNA for the CDR3 is TGTGCCAGCAGTGAAGGGCAGGGGGGTGTTTCACCCCTCCACTTT.

The rearrangement links TRBV5-6 to TRBJ2-1; 8 bases are a match to TRBD2. Germline CDR1 is SGHDT and CDR2 is YYEEEE. The V and J ends lost 2 bases and 2 bases, in that order; junction bases with no gene match: 6. This CDR3 comprises 16 residues. CDR3 sequence reads: CASSLIAGPTYNEQFF. In DNA form, the CDR3 reads TGTGCCAGCAGCTTAATAGCGGGGCCTACCTACAATGAGCAGTTCTTC.

This clone showed up just once. The chain employs TRBV18 and TRBJ1-1; D gene unclear. Germline CDR1 KGHSH, CDR2 LQKENI. The CDR3 covers 14 residues. The V gene lost 0 bases and the J gene lost 3 bases, with 8 bases spanning the gap. In DNA form, the CDR3 reads TGTGCCAGCTCACCACCGTTCGGGGACACTGAAGCTTTCTTT. Translation gives CASSPPFGDTEAFF.

In its sample, this clone was seen a few times. This sequence joins TRBV27 and TRBJ1-6; D is ambiguous. The CDR3 has 15 residues. Germline values: CDR1 MNHEY, CDR2 SMNVEV (reference sequence). V was trimmed by 8 bases and J by 7 bases, leaving 18 bases between them. The CDR3: CASRLAAGPNSPLHF. The CDR3 nucleotides read TGTGCCAGCCGTCTAGCGGCCGGACCAAATTCACCCCTCCACTTT.

This clone was counted a few times. This rearrangement joins TRBV9 to TRBJ1-1, with D perhaps TRBD1 (5 bases). This CDR3 has 16 residues. The V gene lost 2 bases and the J gene lost 0 bases, with 14 bases spanning the gap. The germline CDR1 and CDR2 sequences are SGDLS and YYNGEE. CDR3 coding DNA: TGTGCCAGCAGCGTGACGGATCGGGGGGTGAACACTGAAGCTTTCTTT. This translates into CASSVTDRGVNTEAFF.

The V call is TRBV4-1, the J call TRBJ2-7, with a weak D call TRBD2 (5 bases). The CDR3 covers 15 residues. The V gene's germline CDR1 is MGHRA and CDR2 YSYEKL. V dropped 1 base and J dropped 4 bases, with 14 bases sitting between them. The CDR3 is CASSQVGTRRYEQYF. CDR3 nucleotide sequence: TGCGCCAGCAGCCAAGTAGGTACTAGGAGGTACGAGCAGTACTTC.

The chain couples TRBV11-2 to TRBJ1-2; the D gene is possibly TRBD1 (6 bases). Germline V gene data show CDR1 as SGHAT and CDR2 as FQNNGV. The CDR3 spans 13 residues. Trimming shortened V by 5 bases and J by 5 bases, and 12 bases separated the two germline ends. This chain's CDR3 is CASSPNRVYGYTF. The DNA of the CDR3 is TGTGCCAGCAGCCCAAACAGGGTTTATGGCTACACCTTC. The full variable domain, in which reference TRBV11-2 and TRBJ1-2 provide the parts outside the CDR3, is EAGVAQSPRYKIIEKRQSVAFWCNPISGHATLYWYQQILGQGPKLLIQFQNNGVVDDSQLPKDRFSAERLKGVDSTLKIQPAKLEDSAVYLCASSPNRVYGYTFGSGTRLTVV.

This clone has more than one count but fewer than ten. This rearrangement joins TRBV4-1 to TRBJ2-1; the D gene is possibly TRBD2 (5 bases). CDR3 size: 14 residues. Germline V gene data show CDR1 as MGHRA and CDR2 as YSYEKL. V dropped 3 bases and J dropped 9 bases, with 15 bases sitting between them. The CDR3 DNA sequence: TGCGCCAGCAGCCAGAGGGAGCAGTTCCTTGAGCAGTTCTTC. As protein: CASSQREQFLEQFF.

This clone was observed a handful of times. The J gene is TRBJ2-7, the V gene TRBV10-3; 9 positions agree with TRBD1. The length of the CDR3 is 14 residues. Germline assignment: CDR1 ENHRY and CDR2 SYGVKD. Losses at the gene ends were 6 bases for V and 2 bases for J; bases not matched to a gene: 5. CDR3 region: CAIRTGQGAYEQYF. The DNA of the CDR3 is TGTGCCATCAGGACGGGACAGGGAGCCTACGAGCAGTACTTC.

This chain links TRBV4-1 with TRBJ2-3; 10 nucleotides align to TRBD2. Germline values: CDR1 MGHRA, CDR2 YSYEKL. CDR3 length: 15 amino acids. The J segment lost 4 bases and the V segment lost 5 bases, leaving 6 bases of the junction unmatched. CDR3 bases: TGCGCCAGCAGCTCACAAGCGGGGGGGCCAGATACGCAGTATTTT. It is translated as CASSSQAGGPDTQYF.

This chain joins TRBV5-1 and TRBJ2-3; 7 bases are shared with TRBD2. The CDR3 length is 15 residues. Trimming took 2 bases from V and 6 from J; bases not matched to a gene: 9. The germline V gene encodes CDR1 SGHRS and CDR2 YFSETQ. The CDR3 protein is CASSFQRGSSDTQYF. CDR3 nucleotides: TGCGCCAGCAGCTTCCAGCGGGGCAGCTCGGATACGCAGTATTTT.

V usage is TRBV4-2 and J usage is TRBJ2-5; 12 positions agree with TRBD2. This CDR3 is built from 20 residues. Germline trimming cut 0 bases from V and 5 bases from J; bases unmatched to any gene: 16. The germline gives CDR1 LGHNA, CDR2 YNFKEQ. The CDR3 bases are TGTGCCAGCAGCCAAGATGGCGCCCCCCTAGCGGGAGGGCTGGGGGAGACCCAGTACTTC. Translated: CASSQDGAPLAGGLGETQYF.

V gene TRBV5-4 combines with J gene TRBJ2-2; 7 positions agree with TRBD2. There are 15 residues in the CDR3. In germline, CDR1 is SGHNT, CDR2 YYREEE (reference sequence). Trimming took 2 bases from V and 2 from J; bases not matched to a gene: 3. The CDR3 sequence is CASSLRLANTGELFF. As DNA, the CDR3 is TGTGCCAGCAGCTTAAGACTAGCCAACACCGGGGAGCTGTTTTTT.

The rearrangement joins TRBV11-2 to TRBJ2-7, with D perhaps TRBD1 (5 bases). There are 12 residues in the CDR3. The V gene lost 5 bases and the J gene lost 4 bases, with 9 bases spanning the gap. Germline V gene data show CDR1 as SGHAT and CDR2 as FQNNGV. CDR3 sequence: CASSGAGYEQYF. The DNA for the CDR3 is TGTGCCAGCAGCGGGGCAGGGTACGAGCAGTACTTC.

V and J are TRBV2 and TRBJ1-1, with 11 bases identical to TRBD1. Trimming at V came to 6 bases and at J to 1 base, leaving 13 bases not matched to a gene. Germline-derived CDR1 and CDR2 are SNHLY and FYNNEI. The CDR3 runs 18 residues. In DNA form, the CDR3 reads TGTGCCAGCAGGGAAACCGGGACAGGGGGAGTCTGGAACACTGAAGCTTTCTTT. It yields the protein CASRETGTGGVWNTEAFF.